Sequencing of this T cell receptor beta chain was carried out in a study of regulatory T cells. General study findings and limits: Skewed V and J usage and few unique V-J pairs marked patient repertoires, most in Tregs. Patient CD8+ T cells trended toward lower Shannon entropy than controls.

For this clone: Its antigen is still unknown.

The primer mix had 52 TRBV and 13 TRBJ primers. Method: immunoSEQ multiplex PCR; TCRdb's copy keeps in-frame clones and lacks some. This table holds about 18,000 clones, 92% found once. The receptor comes from a person under 35 with CD3G deficiency. Sequenced material: CD8+ T cells sorted from blood.

CDR3 DNA sequence: TGTGCCAGCAGCTCGGGGCACGAGCAGTACTTC. This encodes CASSSGHEQYF. This rearrangement joins TRBV5-6 to TRBJ2-7; tentatively, D is TRBD1 or TRBD2 (5 bases each). The V and J ends lost 3 bases and 5 bases respectively, with 6 bases between them. There are 11 residues in the CDR3. Germline V gene lookup returns CDR1 SGHDT and CDR2 YYEEEE.